This T cell receptor (beta chain) is from a study of T-cell reconstitution after alpha-beta-depleted transplantation in children. TCRbeta library preparation incorporated unique molecular identifiers. TCRdb re-called the PCR reads with MiXCR, one entry per CDR3 protein. The sample holds 200,000 to 250,000 distinct CDR3 sequences, 8.5% to 10% seen once. J gave up 8 bases and V 5 bases, and 9 bases lay outside the gene matches. The CDR3 has 15 amino acids. This clonotype was obtained from a human donor who donated a stem cell graft to a child with acute lymphoblastic leukemia. The sequences come from PBMCs from the stem cell graft donor, collected from the stem cell graft. This chain links TRBV12-3 or TRBV12-4 with TRBJ2-3; the match to TRBD2 covers 11 bases. The CDR3 loop reads CASSVLAGGPSTQYF. The CDR3 DNA reads TGTGCCAGCAGTGTCTTAGCGGGGGGGCCGAGTACGCAGTATTTT.